These 27 T cell receptor beta chains came from one sample sequenced in a study of T-cell reconstitution after alpha-beta-depleted transplantation in children. This sample's TCRbeta library carried unique molecular identifier barcodes. TCRdb reprocessed the PCR reads with MiXCR, giving one entry per CDR3 protein. The sample consists of more than 250,000 distinct CDR3 sequences, 9.9% of them appearing once. This material consisted of PBMCs from the stem cell graft donor, taken from the stem cell graft. The receptors stem from a human donor who donated a stem cell graft to a child with SCID.

CDR3 in amino acids: CASSQDGGEANEKLFF. CDR3 coding DNA: TGTGCCAGCAGCCAAGATGGGGGGGAGGCTAATGAAAAACTGTTTTTT. The gene calls are TRBV4-2 and TRBJ1-4, with a tentative D call TRBD1 (5 bases). The CDR3 is 16 amino acids. Germline CDR1 reads LGHNA; CDR2 reads YNFKEQ. V was trimmed by 0 bases and J by 3 bases, leaving 11 bases between them.

V is TRBV7-8 and J is TRBJ2-3; D possibly corresponds to TRBD1 (5 bases). V gave up 5 bases and J gave up 0 bases, with 12 bases separating them. The CDR3 runs to 15 residues. From germline, CDR1 is SGHVS and CDR2 FQNEAQ. CDR3 sequence: CASSRYRISTDTQYF. CDR3 sequence (DNA): TGTGCCAGCAGCCGTTACAGGATCAGCACAGATACGCAGTATTTT.

The chain uses TRBV25-1 and TRBJ1-6; 7 bases are a match to TRBD1. CDR3 length equals 20 residues. The ends lost 4 bases at V and 4 bases at J; junction bases unmatched: 19. Germline V lookup: CDR1 MGHDK, CDR2 SYGVNS. In DNA, the CDR3 is TGTGCCAGCAGTGGAAAAGCCGCGGGGACAGCACAGGGGTATAATTCACCCCTCCACTTT. Translating it yields CASSGKAAGTAQGYNSPLHF.

This clonotype was counted ten times or more. The V call is TRBV7-9, the J call TRBJ2-1; either TRBD1 or TRBD2 may supply D (5 bases each). V was cut by 4 bases and J by 10 bases, with 8 bases left in between. CDR1 and CDR2 from the germline V gene are SEHNR and FQNEAQ (reference sequence). This CDR3 is 11 amino acids long. CDR3 coding DNA: TGTGCCAGCAGCTCGGGACCCGAGCAGTTCTTC. It translates to CASSSGPEQFF.

The rearrangement links TRBV12-3 or TRBV12-4 to TRBJ2-3; a possible D gene is TRBD2 (6 bases). The CDR3 has 15 residues. The V end was cut by 7 bases, the J end by 2 bases, with 16 bases between. CDR3: CASNPGAGDTDTQYF. In DNA, the CDR3 is TGTGCCAGCAATCCGGGAGCGGGCGACACAGATACGCAGTATTTT.

This clonotype was seen a few times. The chain employs TRBV5-1 and TRBJ2-1, with 12 bases aligning to TRBD2. The length of the CDR3 is 17 residues. The germline gives CDR1 SGHRS, CDR2 YFSETQ. The J segment lost 4 bases and the V segment lost 0 bases, leaving 5 bases of the junction unmatched. CDR3 coding DNA: TGCGCCAGCAGCTTGGTACCTAGCGGGGGGGCTTACAATGAGCAGTTCTTC. Protein: CASSLVPSGGAYNEQFF.

This clonotype appeared a few times. This CDR3 reads CASSFGTSGGWETQYF. In DNA form, the CDR3 reads TGTGCCAGCAGCTTCGGGACTAGCGGGGGCTGGGAGACCCAGTACTTC. The chain uses TRBV14 and TRBJ2-5, with TRBD2 matching 14 bases. V dropped 5 bases and J dropped 5; count of bases not matched to a gene: 7. CDR3 length equals 16 residues. Looked up from germline, CDR1 is SGHDN and CDR2 is FVKESK. Complete variable domain (other parts from reference TRBV14 and TRBJ2-5): EAGVTQFPSHSVIEKGQTVTLRCDPISGHDNLYWYRRVMGKEIKFLLHFVKESKQDESGMPNNRFLAERTGGTYSTLKVQPAELEDSGVYFCASSFGTSGGWETQYFGPGTRLLVL.

This chain links TRBV20-1 with TRBJ1-2, with D possibly being TRBD1 (5 bases). CDR1 and CDR2 from the germline V gene are DFQATT and SNEGSKA (reference sequence). The CDR3 is 13 amino acids. Between the trimmed V and J ends, which lost 5 bases and 0 bases, there was a span of 10 bases. The CDR3 DNA follows: TGCAGTGCTGCGACAGCATCTAACTATGGCTACACCTTC. Its translation is CSAATASNYGYTF.

The chain links TRBV5-1 to TRBJ1-5, with unresolved D. CDR1 SGHRS and CDR2 YFSETQ come from the germline V gene. Trimming stripped 4 bases from V and 3 bases from J, with 14 bases between. This CDR3 comprises 15 residues. CDR3 coding DNA: TGCGCCAGCAGCCCGGGCCCGCCGAACAATCAGCCCCAGCATTTT. Translation: CASSPGPPNNQPQHF.

Here the CDR3 DNA reads TGCGCCAGCAGCCAAGCCCCTAGCGGGGGGACCTACGAGCAGTACTTC. Translated: CASSQAPSGGTYEQYF. This chain connects TRBV4-1 to TRBJ2-7; 11 positions match TRBD2. The CDR3 covers 16 residues. Germline CDR1 is MGHRA and CDR2 is YSYEKL. The J segment lost 2 bases and the V segment lost 1 base, leaving 4 bases of the junction unmatched.

This clonotype was seen repeatedly, ten times or more. V and J are TRBV20-1 and TRBJ2-3; D may match TRBD1 or TRBD2 (5 bases each). Per germline, CDR1 DFQATT and CDR2 SNEGSKA (reference sequence). The CDR3 runs 15 residues. V gave up 7 bases and J gave up 2 bases, with 19 bases separating them. This CDR3 reads CSVWGPARPTDTQYF. Here the CDR3 DNA reads TGCAGTGTATGGGGACCCGCACGACCCACAGATACGCAGTATTTT.

This clonotype was detected many times. This sequence joins TRBV5-1 and TRBJ1-1, with D uncertain. Germline V gene data show CDR1 as SGHRS and CDR2 as YFSETQ. Trimming stripped 1 base from V and 0 bases from J, with 7 bases between. CDR3 length: 14 amino acids. The CDR3 coding sequence is TGCGCCAGCAGCTTGCTCCAGATGAACACTGAAGCTTTCTTT. It specifies CASSLLQMNTEAFF.

This clonotype was counted ten times or more. This sequence joins TRBV25-1 and TRBJ1-1; no clear D. The CDR3 covers 15 residues. Deletions cut 1 base from V and 5 bases from J, with 14 bases between. From germline, CDR1 is MGHDK and CDR2 SYGVNS. In nucleotides, the CDR3 is TGTGCCAGCAGTGAATGGGAGTGGGATGATACTGAAGCTTTCTTT. Amino acid sequence: CASSEWEWDDTEAFF.

This clonotype was detected many times. The V and J genes are TRBV10-1 and TRBJ2-1; 9 bases are shared with TRBD1. The CDR3 length is 16 residues. V trimming: 0 bases; J trimming: 8 bases; junction bases outside the gene matches: 8. Germline V gene data show CDR1 as WNHNN and CDR2 as SYGVQD (reference sequence). The CDR3 loop is CASSESTGGAIDEQFF. CDR3 nucleotide sequence: TGCGCCAGCAGTGAGTCTACAGGGGGCGCGATCGATGAGCAGTTCTTC.

V is TRBV3-1 and J is TRBJ2-5; 7 bases match TRBD2. After removal of 6 bases from V and 3 bases from J, the junction contained 7 bases not matched to a gene. CDR1 is LGHDT and CDR2 is YNNKEL in the germline V gene (reference sequence). The CDR3 totals 14 residues. The CDR3 sequence: CASRTLSGEETQYF. The DNA for the CDR3 is TGTGCCAGCAGAACTCTGAGCGGGGAAGAGACCCAGTACTTC.

This clonotype was seen a few times. The V and J genes are TRBV29-1 and TRBJ2-1; TRBD2 agrees at 15 bases. V lost 8 bases to trimming and J lost 10 bases; unmatched junction nucleotides: 18. The CDR3 is 17 amino acids. Per the germline V gene, CDR1 is SQVTM and CDR2 is ANQGSEA. The CDR3 sequence: CSLRRETGLAGGREQFF. As DNA, the CDR3 is TGCAGCTTAAGACGGGAGACAGGACTAGCGGGAGGGCGGGAGCAGTTCTTC.

This clonotype occurred many times. This chain uses TRBV12-3 or TRBV12-4 with TRBJ1-5; a possible D gene is TRBD1 (6 bases). The CDR3 contains 18 residues. Trimming removed 0 bases at V and 11 bases at J, with 26 bases between. The CDR3, as DNA: TGTGCCAGCAGTTTAGCGTTGGCAGCGTTAGGGGGTAGCGGGTCCCAGCATTTT. Amino acids: CASSLALAALGGSGSQHF.

The table lists this clonotype with a few counts. V is TRBV20-1 and J is TRBJ1-1; 7 nucleotides agree with TRBD1. This CDR3 contains 15 residues. The germline gives CDR1 DFQATT, CDR2 SNEGSKA (reference sequence). V lost 3 bases to trimming and J lost 0 bases; unmatched junction nucleotides: 7. The CDR3 is CSARAGTAVNTEAFF. CDR3 coding DNA: TGCAGTGCTAGGGCTGGGACAGCCGTGAACACTGAAGCTTTCTTT.

This clonotype was seen many times. The chain couples TRBV5-1 to TRBJ2-1; tentative D call: TRBD1 (6 bases). The CDR3 runs to 15 residues. Per the germline V gene, CDR1 is SGHRS and CDR2 is YFSETQ. V was trimmed by 7 bases and J by 9 bases, leaving 23 bases between them. CDR3 sequence (DNA): TGCGCCAGCGTCTCCGGACAGTTTAACCCTCCTGAGCAGTTCTTC. Protein product: CASVSGQFNPPEQFF.

This clonotype was picked up a small number of times. The chain carries TRBV12-3 or TRBV12-4 and TRBJ2-2, with 9 bases lining up with TRBD1. Unmatched junction bases numbered 15, after V lost 4 bases and J lost 3 bases. The CDR3 contains 19 residues. CDR3 coding DNA: TGTGCCAGCAGTTCCGGTAGAGTCCTCCGGGACAGGGACACCGGGGAGCTGTTTTTT. Its protein is CASSSGRVLRDRDTGELFF.

The V gene is TRBV12-3 or TRBV12-4, the J gene TRBJ2-5; D ambiguous. Trimming shortened V by 7 bases and J by 5 bases, and 14 bases separated the two germline ends. This CDR3 contains 13 residues. CDR3 protein: CASTAWGTETQYF. The CDR3, as DNA: TGTGCCAGCACCGCTTGGGGTACCGAGACCCAGTACTTC.

This clonotype was picked up many times. V usage is TRBV7-9 and J usage is TRBJ2-1; 13 positions match TRBD2. V lost 5 bases and J lost 0; bases outside the gene matches: 4. The CDR3 is made up of 17 amino acids. CDR1 is SEHNR, CDR2 FQNEAQ, per germline (reference sequence). CDR3 sequence: CASSLGLAGSSYNEQFF. The CDR3 region has the DNA TGTGCCAGCAGCCTGGGACTAGCGGGGAGCTCCTACAATGAGCAGTTCTTC.

This clonotype turned up a few times. The rearrangement links TRBV11-1 to TRBJ2-7, with a weak D call TRBD1 (6 bases). This CDR3 has 16 amino acids. V was cut by 4 bases and J by 3 bases, with 19 bases left in between. Germline V gives CDR1 SGHAT, CDR2 FQDESV (reference sequence). CDR3 sequence reads: CASSSEGQRVIYEQYF. CDR3 bases: TGTGCCAGCAGCTCCGAGGGACAAAGGGTGATCTACGAGCAGTACTTC.

The V and J genes are TRBV12-3 or TRBV12-4 and TRBJ2-1, with 7 bases aligning to TRBD1. V shed 5 bases, J shed 5 bases, and the junction held 9 bases outside the gene matches. This CDR3 is built from 15 residues. The CDR3 here is CASSPRQGPHNEQFF. The DNA of the CDR3 is TGTGCCAGCAGTCCGAGACAGGGTCCCCACAATGAGCAGTTCTTC.

This clonotype was observed at least ten times. V is TRBV12-3 or TRBV12-4 and J is TRBJ2-5, with D possibly being TRBD1 (5 bases). CDR3 length: 14 residues. Trimming cost V 0 bases and J 5 bases, with 10 bases left between them. CDR3: CASSLAGVVETQYF. The CDR3 DNA sequence: TGTGCCAGCAGTTTAGCAGGGGTTGTGGAGACCCAGTACTTC.

The chain is built from TRBV20-1 and TRBJ2-7; either TRBD1 or TRBD2 may supply D (5 bases each). The length of the CDR3 is 13 residues. Trimming shortened V by 5 bases and J by 4 bases, and 15 bases separated the two germline ends. Germline values: CDR1 DFQATT, CDR2 SNEGSKA (reference sequence). The CDR3 sequence: CSADPGPEYEQYF. The DNA of the CDR3 is TGCAGTGCTGATCCGGGACCAGAGTACGAGCAGTACTTC.

This clonotype was found a few times. CDR3 in amino acids: CSARDPETGIEKLFF. DNA of the CDR3: TGCAGTGCTAGAGATCCAGAGACAGGGATCGAAAAACTGTTTTTT. V and J are TRBV20-1 and TRBJ1-4; TRBD1 matches at 7 bases. This CDR3 is built from 15 residues. Germline V gives CDR1 DFQATT, CDR2 SNEGSKA (reference sequence). V trimming: 0 bases; J trimming: 8 bases; junction bases outside the gene matches: 9.